The 14 T cell receptor beta chains listed next were all sequenced from one sample in a study of blood T cell repertoires in COVID-19. Data came from immunoSEQ multiplex PCR; TCRdb stores just in-frame clones and leaves some out. The sample includes hundreds of thousands of clones, 75% to 90% of them seen just once. The sample consisted of PBMCs or T cells enriched from blood (not recorded which). These receptors were taken from a woman under 30 who had recovered from COVID-19.

The chain recombines TRBV19 with TRBJ2-3; 7 bases agree with TRBD1. The germline V gene encodes CDR1 LNHDA and CDR2 SQIVND (reference sequence). CDR3 length: 15 residues. The J segment lost 0 bases and the V segment lost 6 bases, leaving 6 bases of the junction unmatched. CDR3 amino acids: CASRGQQFSTDTQYF. The CDR3 nucleotides are TGTGCCAGTAGGGGACAGCAGTTCAGCACAGATACGCAGTATTTT. The complete variable domain, with remaining parts taken from reference TRBV19 and TRBJ2-3, reads DGGITQSPKYLFRKEGQNVTLSCEQNLNHDAMYWYRQDPGQGLRLIYYSQIVNDFQKGDIAEGYSVSREKKESFPLTVTSAQKNPTAFYLCASRGQQFSTDTQYFGPGTRLTVL.

The V and J genes are TRBV2 and TRBJ2-2; perhaps TRBD2 as D (6 bases). The ends were cut back, 0 bases at V and 7 bases at J, with 9 bases in the middle. Looked up from germline, CDR1 is SNHLY and CDR2 is FYNNEI. The CDR3 runs to 14 residues. CDR3 DNA: TGTGCCAGCAGTGAAGCGTGGAGGGGCGGGGAGCTGTTTTTT. Encoded protein: CASSEAWRGGELFF.

The chain recombines TRBV5-1 with TRBJ1-2, with D unresolved. Trimming shortened V by 0 bases and J by 3 bases, and 9 bases separated the two germline ends. The germline V gene encodes CDR1 SGHRS and CDR2 YFSETQ. The CDR3 contains 14 residues. CDR3 sequence: CASSLALGDYGYTF. In DNA, the CDR3 is TGCGCCAGCAGCTTGGCTCTCGGAGACTATGGCTACACCTTC.

This clone came up once. This sequence joins TRBV7-9 and TRBJ2-7; TRBD1 matches at 10 bases. This CDR3 region has 15 residues. The V gene end was trimmed by 6 bases and the J gene end by 3 bases; junction bases not matched to a gene: 8. Germline CDR1 SEHNR, CDR2 FQNEAQ (reference sequence). CDR3 in amino acids: CASSPRDRGVYEQYF. In nucleotides, the CDR3 is TGTGCCAGCAGTCCTCGGGACAGGGGAGTCTACGAGCAGTACTTC. The full variable domain, in which reference TRBV7-9 and TRBJ2-7 provide the parts outside the CDR3, is DTGVSQNPRHKITKRGQNVTFRCDPISEHNRLYWYRQTLGQGPEFLTYFQNEAQLEKSRLLSDRFSAERPKGSFSTLEIQRTEQGDSAMYLCASSPRDRGVYEQYFGPGTRLTVT.

A single count supports this clone. The V gene is TRBV19, the J gene TRBJ1-3; TRBD1 is a possible D gene (6 bases). V lost 4 bases to trimming and J lost 1 base, with 11 bases between them. Per the germline V gene, CDR1 is LNHDA and CDR2 is SQIVND (reference sequence). The CDR3 is 15 residues long. The CDR3 loop reads CASSRGTSSGNTIYF. CDR3 in DNA: TGTGCCAGTAGTAGAGGGACATCTTCTGGAAACACCATATATTTT.

The genes are TRBV18 and TRBJ2-6; 8 nucleotides line up with TRBD1. Germline CDR1 KGHSH, CDR2 LQKENI. J lost 0 bases, V lost 2 bases, and 3 bases had no gene match. The CDR3 loop spans 17 amino acids. The chain's CDR3 is CASSPGQGDSGANVLTF. CDR3 DNA sequence: TGTGCCAGCTCACCAGGACAGGGAGACTCTGGGGCCAACGTCCTGACTTTC.

This chain links TRBV28 with TRBJ1-1; unclear D gene. The V end lost 2 bases, the J end lost 0 bases, and 4 bases lay between the germline ends. The CDR3 is 13 amino acids. Germline V gene sequence: CDR1 MDHEN, CDR2 SYDVKM. CDR3 region: CASSLDMNTEAFF. In DNA, the CDR3 is TGTGCCAGCAGTTTAGACATGAACACTGAAGCTTTCTTT.

V gene TRBV9 combines with J gene TRBJ2-2, with 8 bases lining up with TRBD1. This CDR3 has 15 residues. The junction had 7 bases not matched to a gene; V was cut back by 3 bases and J by 6 bases. CDR1 and CDR2 (germline): SGDLS, YYNGEE. The CDR3, as DNA: TGTGCCAGCAGCGGCGGACAGGGTTTGGCCGGGGAGCTGTTTTTT. It translates to CASSGGQGLAGELFF. Drawing the rest from reference TRBV9 and TRBJ2-2, the complete variable domain is DSGVTQTPKHLITATGQRVTLRCSPRSGDLSVYWYQQSLDQGLQFLIQYYNGEERAKGNILERFSAQQFPDLHSELNLSSLELGDSALYFCASSGGQGLAGELFFGEGSRLTVL.

The rearrangement joins TRBV24-1 to TRBJ2-1, with unresolved D. V was cut by 3 bases and J by 1 base, with 15 bases left in between. The CDR3 loop spans 17 amino acids. The germline gives CDR1 KGHDR, CDR2 SFDVKD. CDR3 sequence: CATSDPGRLGSYNEQFF. The DNA for the CDR3 is TGTGCCACCAGTGATCCGGGTAGGCTAGGATCCTACAATGAGCAGTTCTTC.

CDR3: CASSQSEDSARGEQYF. CDR3 nucleotides: TGTGCCAGCAGCCAATCGGAGGACAGTGCCCGGGGAGAGCAGTACTTC. The rearrangement links TRBV16 to TRBJ2-7; a weak D match, TRBD1 (6 bases). From germline, CDR1 is KGHSY and CDR2 FQNENV. This CDR3 has 16 residues. Trimming cost V 0 bases and J 7 bases, with 19 bases left between them.

The chain joins TRBV19 to TRBJ1-2, with a weak D call TRBD1 (5 bases). CDR3 length equals 13 residues. V was clipped by 10 bases and J by 4 bases, with 16 bases between them. Per germline, CDR1 LNHDA and CDR2 SQIVND (reference sequence). The CDR3 coding sequence is TGTGCCACCCGAGAACAGGCCGTCTATGGCTACACCTTC. This translates into CATREQAVYGYTF.

The gene calls are TRBV14 and TRBJ1-5; tentative D call: TRBD1 (6 bases). The ends were cut back, 0 bases at V and 0 bases at J, with 21 bases in the middle. This CDR3 comprises 20 residues. Germline CDR1 and CDR2: SGHDN and FVKESK. CDR3 loop: CASSQDTGTNFLYSNQPQHF. The CDR3 DNA is TGTGCCAGCAGCCAAGATACAGGGACAAATTTCCTCTATAGCAATCAGCCCCAGCATTTT. The whole variable domain, remainder taken from reference TRBV14 and TRBJ1-5, is EAGVTQFPSHSVIEKGQTVTLRCDPISGHDNLYWYRRVMGKEIKFLLHFVKESKQDESGMPNNRFLAERTGGTYSTLKVQPAELEDSGVYFCASSQDTGTNFLYSNQPQHFGDGTRLSIL.

The chain links TRBV19 to TRBJ1-5, with 8 bases fitting TRBD1. With 5 bases clipped from V and 0 bases from J, the junction kept 3 bases outside the gene matches. Germline CDR1 reads LNHDA; CDR2 reads SQIVND (reference sequence). The CDR3 loop spans 15 amino acids. In DNA, the CDR3 is TGTGCCAGTAGTCCGGACAGGGTTAGCAATCAGCCCCAGCATTTT. Translation: CASSPDRVSNQPQHF.

This clone was detected a few times. The chain has TRBV9 and TRBJ1-1; 9 nucleotides line up with TRBD1. Germline V gene lookup returns CDR1 SGDLS and CDR2 YYNGEE. The trim removed 3 bases at V and 1 base at J, leaving 10 bases unmatched. This CDR3 is 17 amino acids long. The chain's CDR3 is CASSGAAGTGTNTEAFF. The CDR3 DNA reads TGTGCCAGCAGCGGAGCGGCCGGGACAGGGACGAACACTGAAGCTTTCTTT.